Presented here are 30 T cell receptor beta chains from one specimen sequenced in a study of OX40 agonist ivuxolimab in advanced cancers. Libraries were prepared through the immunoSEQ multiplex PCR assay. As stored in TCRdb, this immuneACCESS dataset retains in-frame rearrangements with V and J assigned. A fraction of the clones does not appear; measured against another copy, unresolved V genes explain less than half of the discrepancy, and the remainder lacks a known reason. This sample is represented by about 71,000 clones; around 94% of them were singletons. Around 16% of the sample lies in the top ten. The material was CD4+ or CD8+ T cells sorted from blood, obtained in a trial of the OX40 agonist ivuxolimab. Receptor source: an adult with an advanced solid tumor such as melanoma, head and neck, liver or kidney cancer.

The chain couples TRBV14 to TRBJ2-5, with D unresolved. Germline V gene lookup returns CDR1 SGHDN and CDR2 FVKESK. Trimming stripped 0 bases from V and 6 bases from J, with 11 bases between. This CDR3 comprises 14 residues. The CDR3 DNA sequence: TGTGCCAGCAGCCAAGATTCGGGCGTACAGACCCAGTACTTC. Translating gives CASSQDSGVQTQYF.

The CDR3 protein is CASTLTVNTEAFF. The CDR3 DNA sequence: TGTGCCAGCACCCTGACAGTGAACACTGAAGCTTTCTTT. V and J are TRBV6-5 and TRBJ1-1, with D possibly being TRBD1 (5 bases). Germline-derived CDR1 and CDR2 are MNHEY and SVGAGI. The V and J ends lost 7 bases and 0 bases respectively, with 9 bases between them. The CDR3 sequence is 13 residues long.

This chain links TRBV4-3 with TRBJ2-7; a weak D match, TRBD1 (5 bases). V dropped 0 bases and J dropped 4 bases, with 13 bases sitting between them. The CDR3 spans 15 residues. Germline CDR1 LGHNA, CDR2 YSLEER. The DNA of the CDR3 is TGCGCCAGCAGCCAAGATGTTCAGGGTAGATACGAGCAGTACTTC. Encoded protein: CASSQDVQGRYEQYF.

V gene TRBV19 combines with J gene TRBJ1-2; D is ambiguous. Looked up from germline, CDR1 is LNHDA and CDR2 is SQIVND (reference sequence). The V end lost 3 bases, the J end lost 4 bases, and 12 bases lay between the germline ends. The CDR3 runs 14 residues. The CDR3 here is CASSIPLVAYGYTF. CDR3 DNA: TGTGCCAGTAGTATCCCCTTGGTTGCCTATGGCTACACCTTC.

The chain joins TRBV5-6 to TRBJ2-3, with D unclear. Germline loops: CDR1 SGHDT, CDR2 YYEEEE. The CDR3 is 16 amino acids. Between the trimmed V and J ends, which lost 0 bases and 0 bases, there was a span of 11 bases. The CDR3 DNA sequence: TGTGCCAGCAGCTTGGGGCTACCTGCTAGCACAGATACGCAGTATTTT. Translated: CASSLGLPASTDTQYF. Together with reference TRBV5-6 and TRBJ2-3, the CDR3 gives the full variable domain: DAGVTQSPTHLIKTRGQQVTLRCSPKSGHDTVSWYQQALGQGPQFIFQYYEEEERQRGNFPDRFSGHQFPNYSSELNVNALLLGDSALYLCASSLGLPASTDTQYFGPGTRLTVL.

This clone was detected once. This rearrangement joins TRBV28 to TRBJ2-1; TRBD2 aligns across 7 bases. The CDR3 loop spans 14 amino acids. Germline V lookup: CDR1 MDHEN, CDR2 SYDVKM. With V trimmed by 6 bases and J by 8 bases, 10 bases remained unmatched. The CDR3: CASRSPERGYEQFF. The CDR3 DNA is TGTGCCAGCAGAAGCCCAGAGCGGGGCTATGAGCAGTTCTTC.

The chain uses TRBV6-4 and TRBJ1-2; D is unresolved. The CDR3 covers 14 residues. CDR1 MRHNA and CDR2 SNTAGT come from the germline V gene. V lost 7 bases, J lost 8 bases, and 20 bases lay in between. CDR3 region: CASIDTDKSIGYTF. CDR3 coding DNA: TGTGCCAGCATCGACACCGACAAGTCGATAGGCTACACCTTC.

This CDR3 is CASSLSAGTGAYEQYF. CDR3 bases: TGTGCCAGCAGTTTATCGGCCGGGACAGGGGCCTACGAGCAGTACTTC. This chain links TRBV27 with TRBJ2-7, with 10 bases matching TRBD1. Trimming took 0 bases from V and 2 from J; bases not matched to a gene: 4. The CDR3 is 16 amino acids. Germline CDR1 and CDR2: MNHEY and SMNVEV (reference sequence).

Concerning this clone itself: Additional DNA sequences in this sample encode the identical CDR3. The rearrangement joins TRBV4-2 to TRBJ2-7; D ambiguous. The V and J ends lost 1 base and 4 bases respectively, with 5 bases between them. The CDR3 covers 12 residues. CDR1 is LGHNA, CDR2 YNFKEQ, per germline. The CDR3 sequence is CASSQGRYEQYF. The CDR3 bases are TGTGCCAGCAGCCAAGGCAGATACGAGCAGTACTTC.

CDR3 coding DNA: TGCAGCGTTGAAGGGCAGGTAAACACTGAAGCTTTCTTT. Encoded protein: CSVEGQVNTEAFF. The chain is built from TRBV29-1 and TRBJ1-1; D gene uncertain. CDR3 length: 13 residues. CDR1 and CDR2 from the germline V gene are SQVTM and ANQGSEA. V was trimmed by 1 base and J by 2 bases, leaving 8 bases between them.

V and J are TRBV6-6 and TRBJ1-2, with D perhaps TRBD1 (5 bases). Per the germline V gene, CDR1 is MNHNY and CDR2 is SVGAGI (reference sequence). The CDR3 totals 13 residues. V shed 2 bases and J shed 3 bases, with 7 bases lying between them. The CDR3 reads CASSYGGDYGYTF. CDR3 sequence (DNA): TGTGCCAGCAGTTACGGGGGGGACTATGGCTACACCTTC.

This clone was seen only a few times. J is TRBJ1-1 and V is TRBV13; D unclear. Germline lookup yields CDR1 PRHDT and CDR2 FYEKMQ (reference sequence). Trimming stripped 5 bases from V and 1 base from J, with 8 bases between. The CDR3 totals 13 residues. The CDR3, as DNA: TGTGCCAGCAGCCCACCATGGAACACTGAAGCTTTCTTT. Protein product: CASSPPWNTEAFF.

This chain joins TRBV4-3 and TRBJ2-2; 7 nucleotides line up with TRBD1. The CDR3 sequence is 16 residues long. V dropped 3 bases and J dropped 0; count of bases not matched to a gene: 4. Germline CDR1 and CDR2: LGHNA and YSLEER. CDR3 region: CASSQGQFTNTGELFF. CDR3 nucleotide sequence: TGCGCCAGCAGCCAGGGACAGTTTACGAACACCGGGGAGCTGTTTTTT.

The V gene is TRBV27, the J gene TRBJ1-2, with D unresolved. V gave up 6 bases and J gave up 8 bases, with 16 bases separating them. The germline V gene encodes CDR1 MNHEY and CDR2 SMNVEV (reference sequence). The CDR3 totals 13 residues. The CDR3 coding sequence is TGTGCCAGCAGCGTTGACTCCTTCGGGGGCTACACCTTC. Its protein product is CASSVDSFGGYTF.

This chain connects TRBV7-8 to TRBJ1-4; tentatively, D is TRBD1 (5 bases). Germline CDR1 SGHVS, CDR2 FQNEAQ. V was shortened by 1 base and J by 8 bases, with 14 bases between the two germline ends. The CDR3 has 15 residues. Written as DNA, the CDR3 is TGTGCCAGCAGCTTAGGGATAGGGGTGCCCGAAAAACTGTTTTTT. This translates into CASSLGIGVPEKLFF.

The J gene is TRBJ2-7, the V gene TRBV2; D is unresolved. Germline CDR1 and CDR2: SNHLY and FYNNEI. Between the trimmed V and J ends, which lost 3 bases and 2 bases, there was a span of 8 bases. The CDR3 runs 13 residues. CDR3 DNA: TGTGCCAGCAGTGATTCCTCTCCCTACGAGCAGTACTTC. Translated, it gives CASSDSSPYEQYF.

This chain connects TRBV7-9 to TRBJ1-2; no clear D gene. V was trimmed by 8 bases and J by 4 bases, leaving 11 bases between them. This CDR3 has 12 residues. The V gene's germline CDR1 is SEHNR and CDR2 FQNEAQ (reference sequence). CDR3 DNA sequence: TGTGCCAGCGGGTCTTCGGGCTATGGCTACACCTTC. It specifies CASGSSGYGYTF.

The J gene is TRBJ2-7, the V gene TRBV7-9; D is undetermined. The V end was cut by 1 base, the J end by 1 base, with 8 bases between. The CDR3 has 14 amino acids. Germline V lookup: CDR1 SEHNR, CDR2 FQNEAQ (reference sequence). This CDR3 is CASSLGLPSYEQYF. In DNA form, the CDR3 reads TGTGCCAGCAGCTTAGGTCTCCCTTCCTACGAGCAGTACTTC.

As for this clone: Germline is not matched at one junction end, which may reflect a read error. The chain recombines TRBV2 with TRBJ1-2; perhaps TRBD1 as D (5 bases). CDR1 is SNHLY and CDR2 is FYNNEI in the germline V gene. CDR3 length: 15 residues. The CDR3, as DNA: TGTGCCAGCAGGGAAGCCGCCAGGGCAAACTATGGCTACACCTTC. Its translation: CASREAARANYGYTF.

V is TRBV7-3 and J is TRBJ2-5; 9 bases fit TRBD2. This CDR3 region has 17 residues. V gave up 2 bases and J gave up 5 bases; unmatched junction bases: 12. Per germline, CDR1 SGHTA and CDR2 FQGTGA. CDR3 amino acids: CASSLRAGGPSGETQYF. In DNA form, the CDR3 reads TGTGCCAGCAGCTTACGGGCGGGAGGGCCGTCCGGGGAGACCCAGTACTTC.

The CDR3 DNA reads as TGTGCCAGCAGCCAAGGAGGTAGGACAGGCGACGAGCAGTACTTC. This sequence encodes CASSQGGRTGDEQYF. This chain joins TRBV7-2 and TRBJ2-7; 7 bases align to TRBD1. The CDR3 has 15 amino acids. With 5 bases clipped from V and 5 bases from J, the junction kept 12 bases outside the gene matches. The germline V gene has CDR1 SGHTA and CDR2 FQGNSA. Variable domain in full (rest from reference TRBV7-2 and TRBJ2-7): GAGVSQSPSNKVTEKGKDVELRCDPISGHTALYWYRQSLGQGLEFLIYFQGNSAPDKSGLPSDRFSAERTGGSVSTLTIQRTQQEDSAVYLCASSQGGRTGDEQYFGPGTRLTVT.

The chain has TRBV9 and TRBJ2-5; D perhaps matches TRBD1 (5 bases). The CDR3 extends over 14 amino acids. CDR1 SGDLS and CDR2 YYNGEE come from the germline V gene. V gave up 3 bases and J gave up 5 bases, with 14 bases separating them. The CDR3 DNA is TGTGCCAGCAGCGCAGAAGCAGGGTTGGAGACCCAGTACTTC. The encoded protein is CASSAEAGLETQYF.

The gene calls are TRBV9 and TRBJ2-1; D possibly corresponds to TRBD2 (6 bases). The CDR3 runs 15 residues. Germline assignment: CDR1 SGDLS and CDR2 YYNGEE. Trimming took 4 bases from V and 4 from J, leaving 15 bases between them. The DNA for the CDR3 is TGTGCCAGCAGCCCCAGTCGGGGACTTTACAATGAGCAGTTCTTC. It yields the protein CASSPSRGLYNEQFF.

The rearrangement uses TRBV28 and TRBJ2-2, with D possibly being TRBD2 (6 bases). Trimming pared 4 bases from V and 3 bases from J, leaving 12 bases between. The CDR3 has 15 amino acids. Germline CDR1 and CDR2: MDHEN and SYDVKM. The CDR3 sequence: CASSSRDWDTGELFF. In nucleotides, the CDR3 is TGTGCCAGCAGTTCCCGGGACTGGGACACCGGGGAGCTGTTTTTT.

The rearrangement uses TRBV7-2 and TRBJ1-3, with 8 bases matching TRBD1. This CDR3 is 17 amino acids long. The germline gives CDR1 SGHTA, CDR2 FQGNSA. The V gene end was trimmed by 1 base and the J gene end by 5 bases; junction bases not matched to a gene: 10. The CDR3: CASSLGGTGSYRNTIYF. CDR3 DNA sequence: TGTGCCAGCAGCTTAGGGGGGACAGGTTCTTATAGAAACACCATATATTTT.

In DNA, the CDR3 is TGCGCCAGCAGGGCTGGGACAGCACAACAAGAGACCCAGTACTTC. This sequence encodes CASRAGTAQQETQYF. This chain connects TRBV10-2 to TRBJ2-5; 7 nucleotides agree with TRBD1. Per germline, CDR1 WSHSY and CDR2 SAAADI. The trim removed 6 bases at V and 2 bases at J, leaving 9 bases unmatched. This CDR3 has 15 amino acids.

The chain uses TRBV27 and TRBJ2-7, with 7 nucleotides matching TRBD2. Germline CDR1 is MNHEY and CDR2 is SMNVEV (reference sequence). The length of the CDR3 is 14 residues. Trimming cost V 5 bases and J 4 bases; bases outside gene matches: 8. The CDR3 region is CASSRSGEMYEQYF. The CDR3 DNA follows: TGTGCCAGCAGTAGAAGCGGGGAAATGTACGAGCAGTACTTC.

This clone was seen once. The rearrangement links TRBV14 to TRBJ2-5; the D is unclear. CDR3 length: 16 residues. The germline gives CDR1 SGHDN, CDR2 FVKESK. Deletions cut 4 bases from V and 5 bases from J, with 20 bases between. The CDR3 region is CASSPKGRPASETQYF. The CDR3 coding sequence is TGTGCCAGCAGCCCCAAGGGCAGGCCAGCCTCGGAGACCCAGTACTTC.

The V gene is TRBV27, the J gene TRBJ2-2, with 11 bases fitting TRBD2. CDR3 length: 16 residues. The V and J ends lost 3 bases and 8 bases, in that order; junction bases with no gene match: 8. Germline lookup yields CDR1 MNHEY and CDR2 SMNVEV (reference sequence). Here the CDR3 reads CASSFTSGRSWGELFF. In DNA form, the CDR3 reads TGTGCCAGCAGTTTTACTAGCGGGAGATCTTGGGGGGAGCTGTTTTTT.

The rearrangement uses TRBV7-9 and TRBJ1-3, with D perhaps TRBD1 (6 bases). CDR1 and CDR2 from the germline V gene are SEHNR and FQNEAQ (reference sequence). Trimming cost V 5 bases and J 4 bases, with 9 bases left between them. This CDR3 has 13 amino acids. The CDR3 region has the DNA TGTGCCAGCAGCCCAGGGGACGGAAACACCATATATTTT. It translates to CASSPGDGNTIYF. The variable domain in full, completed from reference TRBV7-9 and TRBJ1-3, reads DTGVSQNPRHKITKRGQNVTFRCDPISEHNRLYWYRQTLGQGPEFLTYFQNEAQLEKSRLLSDRFSAERPKGSFSTLEIQRTEQGDSAMYLCASSPGDGNTIYFGEGSWLTVV.